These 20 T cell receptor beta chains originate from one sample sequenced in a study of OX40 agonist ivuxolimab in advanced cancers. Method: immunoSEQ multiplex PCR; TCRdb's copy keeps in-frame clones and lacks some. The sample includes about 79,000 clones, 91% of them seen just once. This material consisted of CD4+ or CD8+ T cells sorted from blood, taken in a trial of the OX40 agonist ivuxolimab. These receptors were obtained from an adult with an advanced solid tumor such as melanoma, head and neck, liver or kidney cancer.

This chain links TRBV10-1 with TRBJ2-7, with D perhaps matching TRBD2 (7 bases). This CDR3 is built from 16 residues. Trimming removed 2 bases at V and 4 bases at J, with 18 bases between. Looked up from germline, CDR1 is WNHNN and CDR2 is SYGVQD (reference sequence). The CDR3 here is CASSERIGGLPYEQYF. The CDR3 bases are TGCGCCAGCAGTGAGCGAATCGGGGGGCTCCCGTACGAGCAGTACTTC.

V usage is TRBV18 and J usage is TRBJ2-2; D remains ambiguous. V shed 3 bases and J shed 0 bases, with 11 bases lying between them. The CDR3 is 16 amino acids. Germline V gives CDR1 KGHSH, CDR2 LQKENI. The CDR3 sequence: CASSPLPATNTGELFF. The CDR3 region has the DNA TGTGCCAGCTCACCCCTGCCAGCCACGAACACCGGGGAGCTGTTTTTT.

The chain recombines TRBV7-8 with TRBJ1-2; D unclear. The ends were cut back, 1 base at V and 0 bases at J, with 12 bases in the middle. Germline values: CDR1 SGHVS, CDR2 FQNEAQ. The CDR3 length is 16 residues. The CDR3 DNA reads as TGTGCCAGCAGCTTAGTTCCCACCGAGCCTAACTATGGCTACACCTTC. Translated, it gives CASSLVPTEPNYGYTF.

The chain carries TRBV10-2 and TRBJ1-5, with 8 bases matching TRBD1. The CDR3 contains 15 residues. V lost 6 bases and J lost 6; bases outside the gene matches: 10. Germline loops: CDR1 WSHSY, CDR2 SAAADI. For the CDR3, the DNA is TGCGCCAGCAGCCCTCGGACAGGGCCGGGTCAGCCCCAGCATTTT. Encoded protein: CASSPRTGPGQPQHF.

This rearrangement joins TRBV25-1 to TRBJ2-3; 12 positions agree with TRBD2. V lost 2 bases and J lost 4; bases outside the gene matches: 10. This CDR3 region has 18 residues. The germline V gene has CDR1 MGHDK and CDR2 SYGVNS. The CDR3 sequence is CASSEGLLAGGWADTQYF. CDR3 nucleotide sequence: TGTGCCAGCAGTGAAGGTCTACTAGCGGGAGGTTGGGCAGATACGCAGTATTTT.

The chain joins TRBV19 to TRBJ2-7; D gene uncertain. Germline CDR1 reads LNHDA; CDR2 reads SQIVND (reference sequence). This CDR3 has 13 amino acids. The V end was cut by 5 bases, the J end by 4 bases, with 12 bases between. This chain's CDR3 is CASSANSGYEQYF. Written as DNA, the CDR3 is TGTGCCAGTAGTGCCAACAGTGGGTACGAGCAGTACTTC.

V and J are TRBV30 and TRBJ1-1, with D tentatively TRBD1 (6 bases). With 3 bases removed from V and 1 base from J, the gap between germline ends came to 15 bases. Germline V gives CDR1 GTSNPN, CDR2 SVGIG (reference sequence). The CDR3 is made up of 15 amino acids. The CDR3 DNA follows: TGTGCCTGGAGGGCCCCGGGGGGCTCGAACACTGAAGCTTTCTTT. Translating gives CAWRAPGGSNTEAFF.

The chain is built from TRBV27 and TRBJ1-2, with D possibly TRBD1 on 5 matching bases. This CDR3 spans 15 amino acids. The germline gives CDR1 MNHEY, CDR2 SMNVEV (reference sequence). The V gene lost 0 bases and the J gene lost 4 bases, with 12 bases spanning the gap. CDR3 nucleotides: TGTGCCAGCAGTTTATCGGGGTTAGGGGTCTATGGCTACACCTTC. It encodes CASSLSGLGVYGYTF.

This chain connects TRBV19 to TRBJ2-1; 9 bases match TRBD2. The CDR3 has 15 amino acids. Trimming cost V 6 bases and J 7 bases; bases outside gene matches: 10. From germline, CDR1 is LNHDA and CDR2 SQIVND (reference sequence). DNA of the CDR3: TGTGCCAGTAGCCCAGGGACTAGCCGTGGTAATGAGCAGTTCTTC. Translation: CASSPGTSRGNEQFF.

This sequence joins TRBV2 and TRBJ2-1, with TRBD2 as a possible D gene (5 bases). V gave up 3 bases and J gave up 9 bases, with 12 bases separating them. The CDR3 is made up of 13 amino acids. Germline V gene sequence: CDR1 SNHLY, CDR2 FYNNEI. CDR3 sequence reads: CASSEFAGGEQFF. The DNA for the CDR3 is TGTGCCAGCAGTGAGTTCGCAGGAGGTGAGCAGTTCTTC.

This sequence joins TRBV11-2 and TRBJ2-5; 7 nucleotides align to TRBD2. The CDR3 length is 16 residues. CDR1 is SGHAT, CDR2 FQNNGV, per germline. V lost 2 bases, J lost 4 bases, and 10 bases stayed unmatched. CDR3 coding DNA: TGTGCCAGCAGCTTATGGAGGCGGGAGTGGAGAGAGACCCAGTACTTC. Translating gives CASSLWRREWRETQYF.

DNA for the CDR3: TGTGCCAGTAGTCCTCACCGGACAGGGGGTGCCTATGGCTACACCTTC. Residues: CASSPHRTGGAYGYTF. V is TRBV19 and J is TRBJ1-2; 10 bases align to TRBD1. Germline V gene data show CDR1 as LNHDA and CDR2 as SQIVND (reference sequence). CDR3 length: 16 residues. Unmatched junction bases numbered 10, after V lost 5 bases and J lost 4 bases. Full variable domain (rest looked up from reference TRBV19 and TRBJ1-2): DGGITQSPKYLFRKEGQNVTLSCEQNLNHDAMYWYRQDPGQGLRLIYYSQIVNDFQKGDIAEGYSVSREKKESFPLTVTSAQKNPTAFYLCASSPHRTGGAYGYTFGSGTRLTVV.

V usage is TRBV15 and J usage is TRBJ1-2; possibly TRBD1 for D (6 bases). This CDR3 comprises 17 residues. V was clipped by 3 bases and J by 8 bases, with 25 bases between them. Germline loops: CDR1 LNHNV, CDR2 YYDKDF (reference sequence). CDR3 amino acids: CATSSALGQISSVGYTF. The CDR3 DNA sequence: TGTGCCACCAGCAGTGCATTAGGACAGATCAGTTCGGTCGGCTACACCTTC.

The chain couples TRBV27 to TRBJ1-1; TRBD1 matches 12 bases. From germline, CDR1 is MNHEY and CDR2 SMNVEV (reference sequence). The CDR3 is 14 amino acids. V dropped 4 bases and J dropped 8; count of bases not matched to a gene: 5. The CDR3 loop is CASSYGTGGREAFF. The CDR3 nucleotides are TGTGCCAGCAGTTATGGGACAGGGGGCAGGGAAGCTTTCTTT.

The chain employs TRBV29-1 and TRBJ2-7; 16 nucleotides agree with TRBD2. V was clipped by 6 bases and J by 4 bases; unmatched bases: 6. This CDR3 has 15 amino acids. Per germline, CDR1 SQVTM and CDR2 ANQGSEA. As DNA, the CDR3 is TGCAGCGTCCAGGGACTAGCGGGAGGGGTATACGAGCAGTACTTC. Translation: CSVQGLAGGVYEQYF.

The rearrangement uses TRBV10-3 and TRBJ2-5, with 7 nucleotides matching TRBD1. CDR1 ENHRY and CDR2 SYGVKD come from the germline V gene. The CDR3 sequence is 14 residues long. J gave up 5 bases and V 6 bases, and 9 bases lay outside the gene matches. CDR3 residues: CAIRGTASGETQYF. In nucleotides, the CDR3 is TGTGCCATCAGAGGGACAGCCTCCGGGGAGACCCAGTACTTC.

In nucleotides, the CDR3 is TGTGCCAGCAGCCCGACAGGGGGCTATGGCTACACCTTC. Encoded protein: CASSPTGGYGYTF. V gene TRBV16 combines with J gene TRBJ1-2; 9 nucleotides line up with TRBD1. With 4 bases clipped from V and 4 bases from J, the junction kept 1 base outside the gene matches. Germline CDR1 and CDR2: KGHSY and FQNENV. The CDR3 spans 13 residues.

CDR3 sequence reads: CASSFRDTSTDTQYF. CDR3 DNA sequence: TGTGCCAGCAGCTTCAGGGACACGAGCACAGATACGCAGTATTTT. This chain links TRBV5-4 with TRBJ2-3, with a weak D call TRBD1 (6 bases). Germline V gene lookup returns CDR1 SGHNT and CDR2 YYREEE (reference sequence). Trimming removed 2 bases from V and 0 bases from J, with 10 bases in between. This CDR3 has 15 residues.

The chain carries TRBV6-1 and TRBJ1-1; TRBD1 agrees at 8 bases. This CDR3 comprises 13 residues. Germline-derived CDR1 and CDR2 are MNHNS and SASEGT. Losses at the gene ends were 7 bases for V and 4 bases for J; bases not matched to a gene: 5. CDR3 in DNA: TGTGCCAGCATCTGGACAGGGAGCACTGAAGCTTTCTTT. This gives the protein CASIWTGSTEAFF.

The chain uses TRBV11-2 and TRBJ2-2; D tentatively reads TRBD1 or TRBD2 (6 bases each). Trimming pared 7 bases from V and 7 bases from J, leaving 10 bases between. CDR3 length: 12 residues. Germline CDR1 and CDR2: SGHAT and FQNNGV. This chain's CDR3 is CASKEGVGELFF. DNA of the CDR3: TGTGCCAGCAAGGAGGGGGTCGGGGAGCTGTTTTTT.